This entry describes one T cell receptor beta chain. Its antigen is unknown. The data were obtained in a study of cytomegalovirus exposure and HLA in healthy donors. Points from the study as a whole: Analysis was performed later, and it showed HLA-associated TCR beta chains to be more clonally expanded than equally common others.

The primer mix had 60 Vbeta and 13 Jbeta primers. Assay used: immunoSEQ multiplex PCR; TCRdb lists only in-frame clones, some missing. The sample has more than 200,000 clones, over 60% seen once; the top ten hold 1.8%. The CDR3 contains 13 residues. V lost 4 bases, J lost 8 bases, and 6 bases stayed unmatched. From germline, CDR1 is MGHDK and CDR2 SYGVNS. The sequenced material came from PBMCs. The J gene is TRBJ1-2, the V gene TRBV25-1; 8 bases agree with TRBD1. The receptor was isolated from a male donor in good health and CMV-seronegative. The CDR3 reads CASSAGQGRGYTF. CDR3 nucleotides: TGTGCCAGCAGTGCCGGACAGGGCCGGGGCTACACCTTC.